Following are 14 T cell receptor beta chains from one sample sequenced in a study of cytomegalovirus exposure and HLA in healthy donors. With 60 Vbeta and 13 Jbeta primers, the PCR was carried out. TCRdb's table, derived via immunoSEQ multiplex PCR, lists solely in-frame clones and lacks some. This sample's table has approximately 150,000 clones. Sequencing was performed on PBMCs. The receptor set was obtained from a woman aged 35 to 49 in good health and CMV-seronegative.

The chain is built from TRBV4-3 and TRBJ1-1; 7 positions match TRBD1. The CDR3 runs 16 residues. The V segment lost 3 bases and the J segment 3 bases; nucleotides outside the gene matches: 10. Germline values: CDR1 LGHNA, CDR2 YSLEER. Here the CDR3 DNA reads TGCGCCAGCAGCCATAAGGACAGGATGGGGGACACTGAAGCTTTCTTT. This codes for CASSHKDRMGDTEAFF.

For the CDR3, the DNA is TGTGCCAGCAGCGTAAGGGCGACTAGCGGGGCGTACCAAGAGACCCAGTACTTC. This sequence encodes CASSVRATSGAYQETQYF. The V gene is TRBV9, the J gene TRBJ2-5; 11 nucleotides match TRBD2. The length of the CDR3 is 18 residues. Germline V gene lookup returns CDR1 SGDLS and CDR2 YYNGEE. Trimming at V came to 1 base and at J to 0 bases, leaving 8 bases not matched to a gene. The variable domain in full, with the rest retrieved from reference TRBV9 and TRBJ2-5, is DSGVTQTPKHLITATGQRVTLRCSPRSGDLSVYWYQQSLDQGLQFLIQYYNGEERAKGNILERFSAQQFPDLHSELNLSSLELGDSALYFCASSVRATSGAYQETQYFGPGTRLLVL.

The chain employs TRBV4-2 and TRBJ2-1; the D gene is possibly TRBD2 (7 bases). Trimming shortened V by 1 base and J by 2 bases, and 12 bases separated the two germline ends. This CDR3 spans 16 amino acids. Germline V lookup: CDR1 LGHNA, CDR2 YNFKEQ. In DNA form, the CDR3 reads TGTGCCAGCAGCCAAGTGAGGGGGGGAACCTACAATGAGCAGTTCTTC. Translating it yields CASSQVRGGTYNEQFF.

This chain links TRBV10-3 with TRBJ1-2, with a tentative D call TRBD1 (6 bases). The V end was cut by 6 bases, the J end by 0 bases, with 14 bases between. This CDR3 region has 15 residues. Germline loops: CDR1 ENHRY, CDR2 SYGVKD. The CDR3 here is CAISATGQTNYGYTF. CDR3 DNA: TGTGCCATCAGCGCCACGGGACAAACTAACTATGGCTACACCTTC.

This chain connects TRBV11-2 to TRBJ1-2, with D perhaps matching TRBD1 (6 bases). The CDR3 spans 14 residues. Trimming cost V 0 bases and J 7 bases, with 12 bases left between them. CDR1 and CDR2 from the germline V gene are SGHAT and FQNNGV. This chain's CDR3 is CASSLEPGVGGYTF. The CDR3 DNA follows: TGTGCCAGCAGCTTAGAACCAGGGGTCGGTGGCTACACCTTC.

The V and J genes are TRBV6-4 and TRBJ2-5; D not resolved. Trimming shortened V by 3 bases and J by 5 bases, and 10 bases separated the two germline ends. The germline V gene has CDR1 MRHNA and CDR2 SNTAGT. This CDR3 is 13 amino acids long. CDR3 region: CASSERARETQYF. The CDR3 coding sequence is TGTGCCAGCAGTGAAAGAGCGAGGGAGACCCAGTACTTC.

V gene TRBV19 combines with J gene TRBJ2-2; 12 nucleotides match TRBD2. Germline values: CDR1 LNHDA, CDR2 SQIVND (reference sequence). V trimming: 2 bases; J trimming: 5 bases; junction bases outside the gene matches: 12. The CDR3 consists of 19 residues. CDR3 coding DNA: TGTGCCAGTAGTATATCAGTCGGACTAGCGGGGCGTAGAACCGGGGAGCTGTTTTTT. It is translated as CASSISVGLAGRRTGELFF.

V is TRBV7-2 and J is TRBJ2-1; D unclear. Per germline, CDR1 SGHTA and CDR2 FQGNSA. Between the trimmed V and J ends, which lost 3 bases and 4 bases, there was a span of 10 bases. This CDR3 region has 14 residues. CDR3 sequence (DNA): TGTGCCAGCAGCTTCGATCAGGCTTACAATGAGCAGTTCTTC. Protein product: CASSFDQAYNEQFF. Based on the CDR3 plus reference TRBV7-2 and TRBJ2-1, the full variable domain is GAGVSQSPSNKVTEKGKDVELRCDPISGHTALYWYRQSLGQGLEFLIYFQGNSAPDKSGLPSDRFSAERTGGSVSTLTIQRTQQEDSAVYLCASSFDQAYNEQFFGPGTRLTVL.

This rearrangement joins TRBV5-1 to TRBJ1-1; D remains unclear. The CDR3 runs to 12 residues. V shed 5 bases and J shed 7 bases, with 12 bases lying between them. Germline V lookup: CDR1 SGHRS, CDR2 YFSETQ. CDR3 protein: CASRYFPGEAFF. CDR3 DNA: TGCGCCAGCAGATACTTCCCGGGTGAAGCTTTCTTT.

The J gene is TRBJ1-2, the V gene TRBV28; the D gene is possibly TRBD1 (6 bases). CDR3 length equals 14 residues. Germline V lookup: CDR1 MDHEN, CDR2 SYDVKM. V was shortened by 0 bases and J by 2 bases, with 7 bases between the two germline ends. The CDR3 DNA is TGTGCCAGCAGTTTATGGGGGGCCAACTATGGCTACACCTTC. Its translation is CASSLWGANYGYTF.

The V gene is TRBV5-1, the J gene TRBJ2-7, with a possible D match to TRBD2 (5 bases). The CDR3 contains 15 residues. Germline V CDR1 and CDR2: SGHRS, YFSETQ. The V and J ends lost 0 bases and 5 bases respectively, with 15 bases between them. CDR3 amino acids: CASSLESSYADEQYF. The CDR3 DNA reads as TGCGCCAGCAGCTTGGAGTCTAGCTACGCGGACGAGCAGTACTTC.

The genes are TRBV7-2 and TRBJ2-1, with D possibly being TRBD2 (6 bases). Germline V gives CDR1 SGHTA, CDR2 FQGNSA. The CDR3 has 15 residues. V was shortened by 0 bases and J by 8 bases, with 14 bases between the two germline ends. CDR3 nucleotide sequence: TGTGCCAGCAGCTTAGCCTTCGGGACTCAGTATGAGCAGTTCTTC. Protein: CASSLAFGTQYEQFF.

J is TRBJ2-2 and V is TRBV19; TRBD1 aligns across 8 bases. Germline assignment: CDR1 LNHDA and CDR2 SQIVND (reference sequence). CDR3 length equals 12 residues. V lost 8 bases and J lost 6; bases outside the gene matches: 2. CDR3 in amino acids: CASVQGAGELFF. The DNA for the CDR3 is TGTGCCAGTGTACAGGGGGCCGGGGAGCTGTTTTTT.

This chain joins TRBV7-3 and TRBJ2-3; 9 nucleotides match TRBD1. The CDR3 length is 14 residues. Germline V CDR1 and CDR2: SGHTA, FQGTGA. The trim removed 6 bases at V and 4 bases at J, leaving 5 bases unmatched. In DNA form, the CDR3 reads TGTGCCAGCAGGAAGGGACAGGGTGCAGATACGCAGTATTTT. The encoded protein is CASRKGQGADTQYF.